This passage covers 27 T cell receptor beta chains from one sample sequenced in a study of T-cell memory formation after mild COVID-19. TCRdb ran MiXCR on the 5' RACE reads and lists one entry per CDR3 protein. This sample has around 410,000 distinct CDR3 sequences, with about 25% found just once. The sample taken for sequencing was PBMCs or a T cell subset sorted from them (not recorded which). The origin of the receptors is an adult woman who had mild COVID-19 (a few samples of this study predate the infection). Cell type and time point are not known.

The rearrangement links TRBV12-3 or TRBV12-4 to TRBJ1-2; D is unresolved. This CDR3 region has 12 residues. With 8 bases removed from V and 1 base from J, the gap between germline ends came to 8 bases. The CDR3 coding sequence is TGTGCCAGCTCAAACAGTAACTATGGCTACACCTTC. Its translation is CASSNSNYGYTF.

This clonotype showed up just once. The V and J genes are TRBV18 and TRBJ2-4; D is perhaps TRBD1 or TRBD2 (5 bases each). Trimming shortened V by 6 bases and J by 0 bases, and 12 bases separated the two germline ends. The CDR3 sequence is 15 residues long. Germline values: CDR1 KGHSH, CDR2 LQKENI. The CDR3 protein is CASSRDVVAKNIQYF. DNA for the CDR3: TGTGCCAGCTCCAGGGACGTCGTAGCCAAAAACATTCAGTACTTC.

There are a few counts of this clonotype. The chain uses TRBV6-6 and TRBJ2-7; 7 bases line up with TRBD1. J gave up 7 bases and V 5 bases, and 5 bases lay outside the gene matches. The CDR3 spans 12 residues. The germline V gene encodes CDR1 MNHNY and CDR2 SVGAGI (reference sequence). CDR3 coding DNA: TGTGCCAGCAGTCGACAGGGTAGGGAGCAGTACTTC. It codes for CASSRQGREQYF.

The chain carries TRBV10-3 and TRBJ2-2; 11 bases line up with TRBD1. The CDR3 runs 16 residues. V dropped 6 bases and J dropped 8; count of bases not matched to a gene: 11. Looked up from germline, CDR1 is ENHRY and CDR2 is SYGVKD. The CDR3, as DNA: TGTGCCATCAGCGCCTGGGACAGGGGGTCCGTAGGGGAGCTGTTTTTT. Translating gives CAISAWDRGSVGELFF.

In its sample, this clonotype was seen a few times. The chain recombines TRBV30 with TRBJ1-1, with unresolved D. Germline V CDR1 and CDR2: GTSNPN, SVGIG (reference sequence). The CDR3 runs 13 residues. V was trimmed by 4 bases and J by 5 bases, leaving 14 bases between them. CDR3 loop: CAWTPDPGTEAFF. The CDR3 nucleotides read TGTGCCTGGACCCCAGATCCGGGTACTGAAGCTTTCTTT.

The rearrangement links TRBV4-2 to TRBJ2-7, with D possibly called TRBD1 or TRBD2 (5 bases each). The ends were cut back, 2 bases at V and 0 bases at J, with 11 bases in the middle. The CDR3 spans 15 residues. Per the germline V gene, CDR1 is LGHNA and CDR2 is YNFKEQ. The CDR3 bases are TGTGCCAGCAGCCAAAACGAGGGGAGCTCCTACGAGCAGTACTTC. It is translated as CASSQNEGSSYEQYF.

The CDR3 loop reads CSARDGLAKETQYF. CDR3 sequence (DNA): TGCAGTGCTAGGGACGGACTAGCTAAAGAGACCCAGTACTTC. This chain connects TRBV20-1 to TRBJ2-5, with 8 nucleotides matching TRBD2. Trimming took 3 bases from V and 3 from J; bases not matched to a gene: 6. The CDR3 runs to 14 residues. Germline V gene lookup returns CDR1 DFQATT and CDR2 SNEGSKA (reference sequence).

The genes are TRBV7-9 and TRBJ2-1; D uncertain. CDR3 size: 12 residues. V was cut by 5 bases and J by 7 bases, with 9 bases left in between. The germline V gene has CDR1 SEHNR and CDR2 FQNEAQ (reference sequence). The CDR3 region is CASSHQSNEQFF. The CDR3 nucleotides are TGTGCCAGCAGCCACCAGAGTAATGAGCAGTTCTTC. The full variable domain, completed using reference TRBV7-9 and TRBJ2-1, is DTGVSQNPRHKITKRGQNVTFRCDPISEHNRLYWYRQTLGQGPEFLTYFQNEAQLEKSRLLSDRFSAERPKGSFSTLEIQRTEQGDSAMYLCASSHQSNEQFFGPGTRLTVL.

The chain's CDR3 is CASSRDGTPNYGYTF. For the CDR3, the DNA is TGCGCCAGCAGCCGAGATGGGACACCAAACTATGGCTACACCTTC. This chain connects TRBV5-1 to TRBJ1-2; D might be TRBD1 (6 bases). This CDR3 contains 15 residues. V was shortened by 4 bases and J by 2 bases, with 15 bases between the two germline ends. CDR1 and CDR2 from the germline V gene are SGHRS and YFSETQ.

The chain has TRBV29-1 and TRBJ2-7; 11 nucleotides match TRBD1. Trimming took 6 bases from V and 7 from J; bases not matched to a gene: 5. Germline V gene data show CDR1 as SQVTM and CDR2 as ANQGSEA. The CDR3 has 12 amino acids. The CDR3 DNA follows: TGCAGCGTCGGGACAGGGGGGAGTGAGCAGTACTTC. Translation: CSVGTGGSEQYF.

This clonotype was detected only a few times. This chain uses TRBV24-1 with TRBJ2-7; perhaps D is TRBD1 or TRBD2 (5 bases each). The germline V and J ends were trimmed by 3 bases and 2 bases, with 16 bases remaining between them. Germline-derived CDR1 and CDR2 are KGHDR and SFDVKD. The CDR3 is 16 amino acids. Here the CDR3 reads CATSDATDYPPYEQYF. The CDR3 DNA is TGTGCCACCAGTGATGCGACAGACTACCCACCCTACGAGCAGTACTTC.

V is TRBV12-3 or TRBV12-4 and J is TRBJ2-1; TRBD1 matches 7 bases. This CDR3 contains 13 residues. After removal of 6 bases from V and 7 bases from J, the junction contained 6 bases not matched to a gene. This CDR3 reads CASRYGTANEQFF. Written as DNA, the CDR3 is TGTGCCAGCAGGTACGGGACAGCGAATGAGCAGTTCTTC.

This clonotype was counted only a few times. This chain connects TRBV20-1 to TRBJ2-7; the match to TRBD2 covers 12 bases. V gave up 3 bases and J gave up 5 bases; unmatched junction bases: 5. This CDR3 has 14 residues. Germline CDR1 DFQATT, CDR2 SNEGSKA (reference sequence). The CDR3 DNA sequence: TGCAGTGCTAGGGTACTAGCGGGAGGACACGAGCAGTACTTC. Its protein is CSARVLAGGHEQYF.

The table lists this clonotype with a few counts. The chain carries TRBV7-9 and TRBJ1-1; D gene unclear. The CDR3 is 13 amino acids. V lost 4 bases and J 4 bases, leaving 10 bases between the germline ends. The germline gives CDR1 SEHNR, CDR2 FQNEAQ (reference sequence). CDR3 bases: TGTGCCAGCAGCTCGTCAGTGGGCACTGAAGCTTTCTTT. It specifies CASSSSVGTEAFF.

This clonotype was seen more than once but under ten times. The chain uses TRBV27 and TRBJ2-7; perhaps TRBD1 as D (5 bases). This CDR3 region has 14 residues. Trimming removed 6 bases from V and 0 bases from J, with 12 bases in between. Germline values: CDR1 MNHEY, CDR2 SMNVEV (reference sequence). This chain's CDR3 is CASRQGPTSYEQYF. Written as DNA, the CDR3 is TGTGCCAGCAGGCAGGGTCCTACCTCCTACGAGCAGTACTTC.

This clonotype has just a few counts. The V and J genes are TRBV7-2 and TRBJ2-5; 11 positions agree with TRBD2. From germline, CDR1 is SGHTA and CDR2 FQGNSA. V gave up 4 bases and J gave up 1 base; unmatched junction bases: 8. The CDR3 has 17 residues. The CDR3 DNA reads as TGTGCCAGCAGCTCCCACCTAGCGGGGGGCTTCCAAGAGACCCAGTACTTC. Translating it yields CASSSHLAGGFQETQYF.

This clonotype occurred a few times. The chain employs TRBV27 and TRBJ1-3; D is ambiguous. Germline-derived CDR1 and CDR2 are MNHEY and SMNVEV (reference sequence). V gave up 3 bases and J gave up 4 bases, with 7 bases separating them. This CDR3 region has 13 residues. The DNA for the CDR3 is TGTGCCAGCAGTTTGGAGTCCGGAAACACCATATATTTT. Protein sequence: CASSLESGNTIYF.

This clonotype appeared once. V gene TRBV20-1 combines with J gene TRBJ1-5, with 7 positions matching TRBD1. Germline CDR1 is DFQATT and CDR2 is SNEGSKA (reference sequence). Trimming at V came to 0 bases and at J to 3 bases, leaving 8 bases not matched to a gene. The CDR3 runs 16 residues. The CDR3 sequence is CSARDFLGTDNQPQHF. The DNA for the CDR3 is TGCAGTGCTAGAGATTTCTTAGGGACAGACAATCAGCCCCAGCATTTT.

The sample holds a few counts of this clonotype. This chain joins TRBV20-1 and TRBJ2-3, with 10 bases lining up with TRBD2. Germline V gene lookup returns CDR1 DFQATT and CDR2 SNEGSKA (reference sequence). The CDR3 consists of 15 residues. V lost 6 bases to trimming and J lost 2 bases; unmatched junction nucleotides: 8. In DNA, the CDR3 is TGCAGTGCGAGCCCCACTAGCGGGAACACAGATACGCAGTATTTT. This sequence encodes CSASPTSGNTDTQYF.

At least ten counts were recorded for this clonotype. The chain has TRBV7-3 and TRBJ2-5; TRBD2 agrees at 8 bases. Per the germline V gene, CDR1 is SGHTA and CDR2 is FQGTGA. J gave up 1 base and V 3 bases, and 4 bases lay outside the gene matches. This CDR3 has 15 residues. CDR3 in DNA: TGTGCCAGCAGCTTGGCGGGGGGCCTCCAAGAGACCCAGTACTTC. The encoded protein is CASSLAGGLQETQYF. Complete variable domain (other parts from reference TRBV7-3 and TRBJ2-5): GAGVSQTPSNKVTEKGKYVELRCDPISGHTALYWYRQSLGQGPEFLIYFQGTGAADDSGLPNDRFFAVRPEGSVSTLKIQRTERGDSAVYLCASSLAGGLQETQYFGPGTRLLVL.

The V gene is TRBV7-9, the J gene TRBJ2-5, with a tentative D call TRBD2 (5 bases). Trimming took off 3 bases at V and 0 bases at J, with 8 bases between the two ends. CDR1 and CDR2 (germline): SEHNR, FQNEAQ (reference sequence). The CDR3 length is 14 residues. The CDR3 protein is CASSFPGNQETQYF. Here the CDR3 DNA reads TGTGCCAGCAGCTTTCCGGGGAACCAAGAGACCCAGTACTTC. Full variable domain (remainder filled in from reference TRBV7-9 and TRBJ2-5): DTGVSQNPRHKITKRGQNVTFRCDPISEHNRLYWYRQTLGQGPEFLTYFQNEAQLEKSRLLSDRFSAERPKGSFSTLEIQRTEQGDSAMYLCASSFPGNQETQYFGPGTRLLVL.

This clonotype was seen a few times. V is TRBV7-2 and J is TRBJ1-5; D gene uncertain. From germline, CDR1 is SGHTA and CDR2 FQGNSA. The CDR3 runs to 17 residues. Trimming shortened V by 0 bases and J by 2 bases, and 14 bases separated the two germline ends. In DNA, the CDR3 is TGTGCCAGCAGCTTAGCCACTGGACTCTCCCGCAATCAGCCCCAGCATTTT. It encodes CASSLATGLSRNQPQHF.

This clonotype was detected a few times. This chain links TRBV27 with TRBJ2-7; 9 bases map to TRBD1. Per germline, CDR1 MNHEY and CDR2 SMNVEV (reference sequence). The trim removed 8 bases at V and 0 bases at J, leaving 5 bases unmatched. The CDR3 extends over 14 amino acids. The CDR3 loop is CASRTGESSYEQYF. As DNA, the CDR3 is TGTGCCAGCCGGACAGGGGAGAGCTCCTACGAGCAGTACTTC.

This rearrangement joins TRBV5-1 to TRBJ2-6; TRBD1 is a possible D gene (6 bases). V was pared by 4 bases and J by 4 bases, with 15 bases between. The V gene's germline CDR1 is SGHRS and CDR2 YFSETQ. The CDR3 contains 16 residues. CDR3 protein: CASSLHQGQGANVLTF. In nucleotides, the CDR3 is TGCGCCAGCAGCCTTCACCAGGGACAAGGGGCCAACGTCCTGACTTTC.

This clonotype turned up a few times. The rearrangement links TRBV6-5 to TRBJ1-2, with D perhaps TRBD1 (6 bases). Trimming shortened V by 6 bases and J by 4 bases, and 18 bases separated the two germline ends. Germline values: CDR1 MNHEY, CDR2 SVGAGI. The CDR3 has 15 residues. For the CDR3, the DNA is TGTGCCAGCAGCTCCCATTCTTCAGGGGCCTATGGCTACACCTTC. It specifies CASSSHSSGAYGYTF.

This clonotype has only a few counts. The chain recombines TRBV7-2 with TRBJ1-1; D not resolved. This CDR3 is 15 amino acids long. The V end was cut by 4 bases, the J end by 0 bases, with 12 bases between. Per the germline V gene, CDR1 is SGHTA and CDR2 is FQGNSA. The CDR3, as DNA: TGTGCCAGCAGCTCTAGGCCTCTTCTGAACACTGAAGCTTTCTTT. Its translation is CASSSRPLLNTEAFF.

This clonotype was seen a handful of times. This rearrangement joins TRBV24-1 to TRBJ2-5; TRBD2 is a possible D gene (5 bases). The germline V gene encodes CDR1 KGHDR and CDR2 SFDVKD. V lost 4 bases to trimming and J lost 3 bases, with 17 bases between them. The CDR3 covers 16 residues. The CDR3 protein is CATSDPGSLGKETQYF. CDR3 coding DNA: TGTGCCACCAGTGACCCTGGGAGCTTAGGCAAAGAGACCCAGTACTTC.